The 25 T cell receptor beta chains given below trace back to one sample, sequenced in a study of PD-1 blockade in classical Hodgkin lymphoma. Generated by immunoSEQ multiplex PCR, the TCRdb table keeps only in-frame clones and is missing some. This repertoire shows approximately 99,000 clones, roughly 79% found once; its top ten account for around 15%. All the patients suffered relapse after autologous stem cell transplantation, and brentuximab vedotin exposure differed. Specimen: peripheral blood mononuclear cells (PBMCs), collected before the second cycle of nivolumab. Every receptor here comes from a human donor with classical Hodgkin lymphoma.

The V call is TRBV10-3, the J call TRBJ2-7; D is possibly TRBD2 (6 bases). This CDR3 spans 11 amino acids. V was shortened by 3 bases and J by 7 bases, with 7 bases between the two germline ends. Looked up from germline, CDR1 is ENHRY and CDR2 is SYGVKD. The CDR3 protein is CAISDLAEQYF. The CDR3 DNA reads TGTGCCATCAGTGACCTAGCGGAGCAGTACTTC.

This chain joins TRBV11-3 and TRBJ2-2, with D perhaps TRBD1 (6 bases). CDR3 length: 14 amino acids. CDR1 and CDR2 from the germline V gene are SGHNT and YENEEA. Trimming removed 5 bases from V and 5 bases from J, with 12 bases in between. The CDR3 nucleotides read TGTGCCAGCAGCCCAACAACAGGGACCGGGGAGCTGTTTTTT. It translates to CASSPTTGTGELFF.

This sequence joins TRBV6-6 and TRBJ1-4, with D tentatively TRBD1 (5 bases). CDR3 size: 14 residues. Germline V CDR1 and CDR2: MNHNY, SVGAGI (reference sequence). Trimming took 4 bases from V and 2 from J, leaving 8 bases between them. CDR3: CASSSGGTNEKLFF. The CDR3 DNA sequence: TGTGCCAGCAGTTCCGGGGGGACTAATGAAAAACTGTTTTTT.

This clone was found once. This CDR3 reads CASSQGRTNYNEQFF. CDR3 DNA sequence: TGCGCCAGCAGCCAAGGCCGCACAAACTACAATGAGCAGTTCTTC. The chain recombines TRBV4-1 with TRBJ2-1; D uncertain. This CDR3 is 15 amino acids long. Per germline, CDR1 MGHRA and CDR2 YSYEKL. Trimming shortened V by 1 base and J by 3 bases, and 10 bases separated the two germline ends.

This rearrangement joins TRBV19 to TRBJ1-5; possible D gene TRBD1, 6 bases. The CDR3 runs 14 residues. The V gene's germline CDR1 is LNHDA and CDR2 SQIVND (reference sequence). V was shortened by 4 bases and J by 3 bases, with 10 bases between the two germline ends. CDR3 DNA: TGTGCCAGTAGTACCGACAGGATCAATCAGCCCCAGCATTTT. This sequence encodes CASSTDRINQPQHF.

This rearrangement joins TRBV28 to TRBJ1-4; 9 nucleotides agree with TRBD1. The CDR3 runs 15 residues. Losses at the gene ends were 3 bases for V and 3 bases for J; bases not matched to a gene: 2. Germline V gene sequence: CDR1 MDHEN, CDR2 SYDVKM. In DNA, the CDR3 is TGTGCCAGCAGTTTGGGGGACAGGGCTAATGAAAAACTGTTTTTT. Protein sequence: CASSLGDRANEKLFF.

The chain employs TRBV11-2 and TRBJ2-6; 7 bases agree with TRBD2. This CDR3 spans 18 amino acids. Germline lookup yields CDR1 SGHAT and CDR2 FQNNGV. V was clipped by 5 bases and J by 2 bases; unmatched bases: 12. In DNA, the CDR3 is TGTGCCAGCAGCCCTTCGGCCGGGGCGGGGGCTGGGGCCAACGTCCTGACTTTC. Residues: CASSPSAGAGAGANVLTF.

The chain couples TRBV10-3 to TRBJ1-5, with no clear D. CDR3 size: 13 residues. The germline V gene has CDR1 ENHRY and CDR2 SYGVKD. Between the trimmed V and J ends, which lost 3 bases and 3 bases, there was a span of 6 bases. The CDR3 is CAISDGDNQPQHF. The CDR3 nucleotides read TGTGCCATCAGTGACGGGGACAATCAGCCCCAGCATTTT.

V is TRBV19 and J is TRBJ1-1; the D is unclear. Germline values: CDR1 LNHDA, CDR2 SQIVND (reference sequence). CDR3 length equals 17 residues. V dropped 3 bases and J dropped 1 base, with 18 bases sitting between them. Written as DNA, the CDR3 is TGTGCCAGTAGTATCCGGGGAACAGATGTTGCGAACACTGAAGCTTTCTTT. Protein: CASSIRGTDVANTEAFF.

This clone has only a few counts. The CDR3 DNA reads as TGTGCCAGCGCCGGGCTGCTCCAAGAGACCCAGTACTTC. Protein sequence: CASAGLLQETQYF. The J gene is TRBJ2-5, the V gene TRBV28; D is uncertain. This CDR3 comprises 13 residues. In germline, CDR1 is MDHEN, CDR2 SYDVKM. V was cut by 8 bases and J by 1 base, with 11 bases left in between.

V gene TRBV5-1 combines with J gene TRBJ1-6, with D perhaps TRBD1 (6 bases). The CDR3 is 14 residues long. The V and J ends lost 0 bases and 10 bases respectively, with 11 bases between them. The V gene's germline CDR1 is SGHRS and CDR2 YFSETQ. The CDR3: CASSLEPGESPLHF. DNA of the CDR3: TGCGCCAGCAGCTTGGAGCCAGGGGAATCACCCCTCCACTTT.

This sequence joins TRBV28 and TRBJ2-5; D remains unclear. The CDR3 is made up of 15 amino acids. Per germline, CDR1 MDHEN and CDR2 SYDVKM. Between the trimmed V and J ends, which lost 3 bases and 1 base, there was a span of 12 bases. The CDR3 reads CASSFSFGTQETQYF. The CDR3 nucleotides read TGTGCCAGCAGTTTTAGTTTTGGAACCCAAGAGACCCAGTACTTC.

The chain has TRBV10-3 and TRBJ2-7, with a possible D match to TRBD1 (6 bases). Trimming left V 3 bases short and J 2 bases short, with 14 bases between. The CDR3 is 15 amino acids. Germline lookup yields CDR1 ENHRY and CDR2 SYGVKD. CDR3 bases: TGTGCCATCAGTGATCCCCTGACAGGTCCCTACGAGCAGTACTTC. Its translation: CAISDPLTGPYEQYF.

This sequence joins TRBV11-2 and TRBJ1-4; no clear D gene. The length of the CDR3 is 12 residues. V was shortened by 3 bases and J by 8 bases, with 7 bases between the two germline ends. Germline assignment: CDR1 SGHAT and CDR2 FQNNGV. The CDR3 DNA is TGTGCCAGCAGCTTTTGGGCAGAAAAACTGTTTTTT. This translates into CASSFWAEKLFF.

The V gene is TRBV9, the J gene TRBJ2-3; D is unresolved. The CDR3 has 15 amino acids. V lost 0 bases and J 2 bases, leaving 10 bases between the germline ends. CDR1 and CDR2 (germline): SGDLS, YYNGEE. CDR3 DNA sequence: TGTGCCAGCAGCGTAGATGCAGGTCTCACAGATACGCAGTATTTT. It encodes CASSVDAGLTDTQYF.

This clone was recorded only once. V usage is TRBV30 and J usage is TRBJ2-2; unclear D gene. The CDR3 runs to 13 residues. Germline assignment: CDR1 GTSNPN and CDR2 SVGIG (reference sequence). The ends were cut back, 7 bases at V and 7 bases at J, with 16 bases in the middle. The CDR3 protein is CASSLSVGGELFF. CDR3 bases: TGTGCCTCCTCTCTCTCCGTCGGCGGGGAGCTGTTTTTT.

A few counts support this clone. This rearrangement joins TRBV5-1 to TRBJ1-1; TRBD1 might be the D (6 bases). Germline values: CDR1 SGHRS, CDR2 YFSETQ. V lost 4 bases, J lost 4 bases, and 8 bases lay in between. This CDR3 spans 12 amino acids. The CDR3 sequence is CASSTGITEAFF. CDR3 bases: TGCGCCAGCAGCACAGGGATCACTGAAGCTTTCTTT.

The chain recombines TRBV6-6 with TRBJ1-5; D gene ambiguous. The CDR3 sequence is 13 residues long. The V gene's germline CDR1 is MNHNY and CDR2 SVGAGI (reference sequence). V lost 0 bases, J lost 5 bases, and 5 bases lay in between. Here the CDR3 DNA reads TGTGCCAGCAGTTACTCATCGGATCAGCCCCAGCATTTT. It yields the protein CASSYSSDQPQHF.

This chain uses TRBV7-9 with TRBJ2-5, with D perhaps matching TRBD2 (6 bases). CDR3 length: 14 amino acids. V dropped 4 bases and J dropped 1 base, with 10 bases sitting between them. CDR1 is SEHNR and CDR2 is FQNEAQ in the germline V gene (reference sequence). CDR3 coding DNA: TGTGCCAGCAGCTCTCAGGGACTCCAAGAGACCCAGTACTTC. It yields the protein CASSSQGLQETQYF.

The chain couples TRBV4-1 to TRBJ1-2; D may be TRBD1 (5 bases). Germline V gene data show CDR1 as MGHRA and CDR2 as YSYEKL. The CDR3 is made up of 16 amino acids. V dropped 4 bases and J dropped 8 bases, with 23 bases sitting between them. CDR3 protein: CASSREAGRDSRGYTF. In nucleotides, the CDR3 is TGCGCCAGCAGCCGAGAGGCGGGCCGGGACTCGAGAGGCTACACCTTC.

The chain links TRBV7-3 to TRBJ2-3; TRBD2 aligns across 11 bases. Germline V gene lookup returns CDR1 SGHTA and CDR2 FQGTGA. V shed 2 bases and J 6 bases; nucleotides not matched to a gene: 13. The length of the CDR3 is 18 residues. CDR3 sequence reads: CASSLRSVAGGARDTQYF. The CDR3 DNA reads TGTGCCAGCAGCTTACGATCTGTAGCGGGAGGGGCACGGGATACGCAGTATTTT.

This clone was detected only a few times. This chain uses TRBV6-5 with TRBJ2-7; D not certain. The germline gives CDR1 MNHEY, CDR2 SVGAGI. The CDR3 loop spans 15 amino acids. The V gene lost 5 bases and the J gene lost 3 bases, with 17 bases spanning the gap. Here the CDR3 reads CASSRTGPPYYEQYF. The DNA of the CDR3 is TGTGCCAGCAGTAGAACCGGGCCACCATACTACGAGCAGTACTTC.

This clone has just a few counts. The chain employs TRBV5-1 and TRBJ2-1, with 12 bases that match TRBD2. Unmatched junction bases numbered 8, after V lost 4 bases and J lost 3 bases. The CDR3 is 17 amino acids. Germline CDR1 and CDR2: SGHRS and YFSETQ. CDR3 region: CASSPETSGRYYNEQFF. In DNA, the CDR3 is TGCGCCAGCAGCCCTGAGACTAGCGGGAGATACTACAATGAGCAGTTCTTC. Drawing the rest from reference TRBV5-1 and TRBJ2-1, the complete variable domain is KAGVTQTPRYLIKTRGQQVTLSCSPISGHRSVSWYQQTPGQGLQFLFEYFSETQRNKGNFPGRFSGRQFSNSRSEMNVSTLELGDSALYLCASSPETSGRYYNEQFFGPGTRLTVL.

The rearrangement uses TRBV7-9 and TRBJ2-3; D is unresolved. Germline CDR1 reads SEHNR; CDR2 reads FQNEAQ (reference sequence). The CDR3 spans 13 residues. V dropped 5 bases and J dropped 5 bases, with 11 bases sitting between them. CDR3 amino acids: CASSARLEDTQYF. As DNA, the CDR3 is TGTGCCAGCAGCGCCCGGCTGGAAGATACGCAGTATTTT.

The rearrangement joins TRBV23-1 to TRBJ2-5; 14 positions agree with TRBD2. TRBV23-1 is noted as an ORF with a role that remains uncertain. This CDR3 region has 17 residues. The junction had 8 bases not matched to a gene; V was cut back by 7 bases and J by 1 base. CDR3 coding DNA: TGCGCCAGCACGGGGGTGACTAGCGGGAGGGCCCAAGAGACCCAGTACTTC. This translates into CASTGVTSGRAQETQYF.